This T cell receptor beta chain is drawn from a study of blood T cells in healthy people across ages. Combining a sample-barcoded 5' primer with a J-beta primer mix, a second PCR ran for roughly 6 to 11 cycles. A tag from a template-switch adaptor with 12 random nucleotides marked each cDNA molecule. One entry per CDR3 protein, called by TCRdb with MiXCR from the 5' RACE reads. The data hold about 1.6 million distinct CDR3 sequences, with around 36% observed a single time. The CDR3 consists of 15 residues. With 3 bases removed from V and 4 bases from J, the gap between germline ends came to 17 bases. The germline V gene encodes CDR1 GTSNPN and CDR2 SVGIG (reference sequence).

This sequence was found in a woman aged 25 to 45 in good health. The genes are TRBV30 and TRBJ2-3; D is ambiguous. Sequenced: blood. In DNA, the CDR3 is TGTGCCTGGAGCCGACGTGGCGGCCGATCAGATACGCAGTATTTT. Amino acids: CAWSRRGGRSDTQYF.